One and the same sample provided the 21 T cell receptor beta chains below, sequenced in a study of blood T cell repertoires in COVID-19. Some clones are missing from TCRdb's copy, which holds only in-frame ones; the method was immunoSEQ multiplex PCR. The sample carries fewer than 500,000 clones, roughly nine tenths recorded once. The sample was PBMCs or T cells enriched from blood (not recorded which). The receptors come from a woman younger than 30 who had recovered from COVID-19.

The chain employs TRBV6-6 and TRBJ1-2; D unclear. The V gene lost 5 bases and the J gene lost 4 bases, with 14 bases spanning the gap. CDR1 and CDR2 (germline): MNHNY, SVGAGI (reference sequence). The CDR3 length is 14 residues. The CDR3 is CASSTPATPYGYTF. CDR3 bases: TGTGCCAGCAGTACCCCTGCTACCCCCTATGGCTACACCTTC.

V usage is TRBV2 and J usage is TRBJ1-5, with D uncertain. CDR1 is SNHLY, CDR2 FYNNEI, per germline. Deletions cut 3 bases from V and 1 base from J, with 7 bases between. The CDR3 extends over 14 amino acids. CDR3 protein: CASSEEDSNQPQHF. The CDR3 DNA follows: TGTGCCAGCAGTGAGGAGGACAGCAATCAGCCCCAGCATTTT.

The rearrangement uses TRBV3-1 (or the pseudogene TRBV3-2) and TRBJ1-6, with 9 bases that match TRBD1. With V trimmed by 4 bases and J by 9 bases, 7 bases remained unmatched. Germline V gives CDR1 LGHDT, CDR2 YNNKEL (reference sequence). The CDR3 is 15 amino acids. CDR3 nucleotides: TGTGCCAGCAGCCCCCGGGACAGGGTTGGTTCACCCCTCCACTTT. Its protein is CASSPRDRVGSPLHF.

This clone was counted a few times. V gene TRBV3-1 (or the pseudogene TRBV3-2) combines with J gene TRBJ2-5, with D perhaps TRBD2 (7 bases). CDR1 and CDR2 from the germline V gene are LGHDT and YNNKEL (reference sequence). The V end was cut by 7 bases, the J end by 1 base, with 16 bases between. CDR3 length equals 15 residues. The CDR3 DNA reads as TGTGCCAGCATTGGGCGGGGGCGCCTCCAAGAGACCCAGTACTTC. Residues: CASIGRGRLQETQYF.

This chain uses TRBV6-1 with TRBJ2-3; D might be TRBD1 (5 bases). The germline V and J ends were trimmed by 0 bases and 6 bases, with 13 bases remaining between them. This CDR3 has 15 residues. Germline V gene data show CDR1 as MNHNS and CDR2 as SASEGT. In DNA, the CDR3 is TGTGCCAGCAGTGAAGCGCTAGGGGCGGTGGATACGCAGTATTTT. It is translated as CASSEALGAVDTQYF.

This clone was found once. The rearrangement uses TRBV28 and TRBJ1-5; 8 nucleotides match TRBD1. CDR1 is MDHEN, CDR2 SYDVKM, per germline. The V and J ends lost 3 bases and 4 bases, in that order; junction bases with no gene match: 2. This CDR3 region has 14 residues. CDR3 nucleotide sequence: TGTGCCAGCAGTTTGGGACAGGTAAATCAGCCCCAGCATTTT. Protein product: CASSLGQVNQPQHF.

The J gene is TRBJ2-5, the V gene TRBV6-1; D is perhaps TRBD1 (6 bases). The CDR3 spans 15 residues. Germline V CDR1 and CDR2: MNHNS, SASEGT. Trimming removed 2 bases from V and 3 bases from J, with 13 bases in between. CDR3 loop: CASSEYLGAEETQYF. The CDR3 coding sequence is TGTGCCAGCAGTGAATATCTGGGGGCAGAAGAGACCCAGTACTTC.

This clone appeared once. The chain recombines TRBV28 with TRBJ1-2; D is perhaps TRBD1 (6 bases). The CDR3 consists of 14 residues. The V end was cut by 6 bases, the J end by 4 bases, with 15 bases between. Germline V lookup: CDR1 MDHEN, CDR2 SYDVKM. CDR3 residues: CASSPQGNGYGYTF. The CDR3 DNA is TGTGCCAGCAGCCCCCAGGGGAATGGCTATGGCTACACCTTC.

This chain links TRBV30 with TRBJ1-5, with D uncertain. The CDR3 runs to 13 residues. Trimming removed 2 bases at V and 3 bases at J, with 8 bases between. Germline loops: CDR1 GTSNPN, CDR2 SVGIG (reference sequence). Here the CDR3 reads CAWSTSDNQPQHF. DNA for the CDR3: TGTGCCTGGAGTACGTCAGACAATCAGCCCCAGCATTTT.

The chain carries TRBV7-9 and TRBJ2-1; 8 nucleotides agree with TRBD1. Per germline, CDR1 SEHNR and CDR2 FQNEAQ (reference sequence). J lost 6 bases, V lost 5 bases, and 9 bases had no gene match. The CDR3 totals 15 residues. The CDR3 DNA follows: TGTGCCAGCAGCCACAGGGGGAATGGGATCAATGAGCAGTTCTTC. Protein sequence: CASSHRGNGINEQFF.

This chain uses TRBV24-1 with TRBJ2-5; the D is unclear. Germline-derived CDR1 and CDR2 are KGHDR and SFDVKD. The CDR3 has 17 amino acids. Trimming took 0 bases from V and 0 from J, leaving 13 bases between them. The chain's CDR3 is CATSDLQIEEYQETQYF. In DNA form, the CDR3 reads TGTGCCACCAGTGATTTGCAAATCGAGGAGTACCAAGAGACCCAGTACTTC.

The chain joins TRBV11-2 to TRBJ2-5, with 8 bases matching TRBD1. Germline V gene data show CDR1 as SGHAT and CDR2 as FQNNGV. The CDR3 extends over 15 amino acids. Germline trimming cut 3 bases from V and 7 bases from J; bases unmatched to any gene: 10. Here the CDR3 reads CASSLSTGDAGTQYF. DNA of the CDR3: TGTGCCAGCAGCTTGTCGACAGGGGACGCGGGGACCCAGTACTTC.

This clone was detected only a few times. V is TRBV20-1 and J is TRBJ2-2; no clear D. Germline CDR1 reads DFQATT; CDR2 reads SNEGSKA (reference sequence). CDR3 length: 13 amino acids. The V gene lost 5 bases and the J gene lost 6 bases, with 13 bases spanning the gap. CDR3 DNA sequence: TGCAGTGCTGGTGTTATATCGGCCGGGGAGCTGTTTTTT. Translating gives CSAGVISAGELFF.

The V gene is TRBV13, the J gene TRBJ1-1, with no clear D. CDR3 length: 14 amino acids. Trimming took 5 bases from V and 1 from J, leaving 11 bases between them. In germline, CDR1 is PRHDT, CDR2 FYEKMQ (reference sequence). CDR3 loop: CASSTSGGNTEAFF. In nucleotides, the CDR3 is TGTGCCAGCAGCACCTCGGGAGGGAACACTGAAGCTTTCTTT.

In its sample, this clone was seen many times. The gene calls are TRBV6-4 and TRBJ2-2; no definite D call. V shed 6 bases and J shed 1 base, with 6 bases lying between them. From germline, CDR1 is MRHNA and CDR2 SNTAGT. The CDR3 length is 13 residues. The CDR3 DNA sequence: TGTGCCAGCAGCCCCGGGAACACCGGGGAGCTGTTTTTT. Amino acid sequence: CASSPGNTGELFF.

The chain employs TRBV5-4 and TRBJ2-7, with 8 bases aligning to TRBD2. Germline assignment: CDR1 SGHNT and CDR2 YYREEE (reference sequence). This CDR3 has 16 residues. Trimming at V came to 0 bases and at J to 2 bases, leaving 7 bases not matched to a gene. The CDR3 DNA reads TGTGCCAGCAGCTTGGGAGGGGCGGGGGGAGCCTACGAGCAGTACTTC. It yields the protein CASSLGGAGGAYEQYF. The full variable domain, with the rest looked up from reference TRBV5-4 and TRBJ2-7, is ETGVTQSPTHLIKTRGQQVTLRCSSQSGHNTVSWYQQALGQGPQFIFQYYREEENGRGNFPPRFSGLQFPNYSSELNVNALELDDSALYLCASSLGGAGGAYEQYFGPGTRLTVT.

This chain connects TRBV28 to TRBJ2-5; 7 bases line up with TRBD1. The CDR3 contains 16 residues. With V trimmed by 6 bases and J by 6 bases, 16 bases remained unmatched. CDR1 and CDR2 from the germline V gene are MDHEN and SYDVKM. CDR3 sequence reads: CASSLGLDRALKTQYF. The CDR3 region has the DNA TGTGCCAGCAGCCTAGGGCTAGACAGGGCACTGAAGACCCAGTACTTC.

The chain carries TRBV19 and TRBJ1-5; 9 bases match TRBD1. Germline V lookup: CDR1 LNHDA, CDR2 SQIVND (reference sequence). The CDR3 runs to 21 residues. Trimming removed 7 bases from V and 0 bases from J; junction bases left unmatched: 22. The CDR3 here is CASIKRDRDQSLSYSNQPQHF. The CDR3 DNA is TGTGCCAGTATAAAAAGGGACAGGGATCAATCCCTTTCTTATAGCAATCAGCCCCAGCATTTT.

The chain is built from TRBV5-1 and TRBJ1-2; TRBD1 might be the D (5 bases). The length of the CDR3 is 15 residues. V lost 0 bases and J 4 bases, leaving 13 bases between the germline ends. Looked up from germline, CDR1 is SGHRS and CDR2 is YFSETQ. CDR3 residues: CASSLGSDSGYGYTF. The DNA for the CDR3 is TGCGCCAGCAGCTTGGGGTCCGACAGTGGCTATGGCTACACCTTC.

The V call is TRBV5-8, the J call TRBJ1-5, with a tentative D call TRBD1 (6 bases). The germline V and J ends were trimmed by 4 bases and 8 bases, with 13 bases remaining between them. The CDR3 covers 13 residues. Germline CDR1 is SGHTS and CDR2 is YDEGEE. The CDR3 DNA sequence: TGTGCCAGCAGCGATTACAGGGAAGAGCCCCAGCATTTT. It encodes CASSDYREEPQHF.

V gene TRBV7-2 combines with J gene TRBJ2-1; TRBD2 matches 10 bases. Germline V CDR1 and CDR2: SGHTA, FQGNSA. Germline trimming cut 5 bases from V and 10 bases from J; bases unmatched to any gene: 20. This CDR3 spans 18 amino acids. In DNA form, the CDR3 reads TGTGCCAGCAGCCCTCGTTGGAGTAGCGGGGGGTTAATAAGGGAGCAGTTCTTC. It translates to CASSPRWSSGGLIREQFF.